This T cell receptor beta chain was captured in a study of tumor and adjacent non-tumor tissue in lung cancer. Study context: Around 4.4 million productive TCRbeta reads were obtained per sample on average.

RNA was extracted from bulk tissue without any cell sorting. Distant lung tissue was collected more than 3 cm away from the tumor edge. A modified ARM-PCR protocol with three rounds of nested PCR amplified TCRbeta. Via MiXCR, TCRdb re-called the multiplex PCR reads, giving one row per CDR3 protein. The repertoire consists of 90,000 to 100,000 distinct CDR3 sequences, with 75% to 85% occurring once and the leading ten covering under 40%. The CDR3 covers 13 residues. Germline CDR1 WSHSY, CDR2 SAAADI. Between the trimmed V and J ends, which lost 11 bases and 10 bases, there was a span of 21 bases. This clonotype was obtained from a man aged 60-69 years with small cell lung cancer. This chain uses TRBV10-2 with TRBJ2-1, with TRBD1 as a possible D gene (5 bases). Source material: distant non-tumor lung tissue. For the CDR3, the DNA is TGCGCCTACTGCGAGACTGGCCAGGGCGAGCAGTTCTTC. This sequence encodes CAYCETGQGEQFF.